Shown below are 18 T cell receptor beta chains from a single sample sequenced in a study of identical twins (TCRdb year 2016). The library relied on 5' RACE. For sequencing, an Illumina HiSeq 2000 was employed. In TCRdb, the public reads were trimmed at Q25 with fastp and aligned with MiXCR, with productive beta chains retained. One record per CDR3 amino acid sequence lists the most common genes and DNA. The sample records about 220,000 distinct CDR3 sequences, around 6.5% of which are singletons. The ten largest account for approximately 15% of the sample. These data were also reused for a study on T cells expressing NK-cell markers.

Sequenced: CD8+ T cells sorted from blood. The receptors were gathered from a woman aged 18-29 years in good health.

This clonotype was detected only a few times. CDR3 in amino acids: CAWSVLAAYNEQFF. The DNA for the CDR3 is TGTGCCTGGAGTGTACTAGCGGCGTACAATGAGCAGTTCTTC. The genes are TRBV30 and TRBJ2-1; 8 nucleotides align to TRBD2. This CDR3 contains 14 residues. V shed 0 bases, J shed 4 bases, and the junction held 2 bases outside the gene matches. Germline V gene lookup returns CDR1 GTSNPN and CDR2 SVGIG (reference sequence).

This clonotype was observed many times. The chain combines TRBV25-1 with TRBJ1-1; D might be TRBD1 (6 bases). The CDR3 has 11 residues. The V end lost 6 bases, the J end lost 8 bases, and 10 bases lay between the germline ends. CDR1 is MGHDK and CDR2 is SYGVNS in the germline V gene. The DNA of the CDR3 is TGTGCCAGCAGCCTAACAGGGGAAGCTTTCTTT. Encoded protein: CASSLTGEAFF. The complete variable domain, with remaining parts taken from reference TRBV25-1 and TRBJ1-1, reads EADIYQTPRYLVIGTGKKITLECSQTMGHDKMYWYQQDPGMELHLIHYSYGVNSTEKGDLSSESTVSRIRTEHFPLTLESARPSHTSQYLCASSLTGEAFFGQGTRLTVV.

V usage is TRBV10-3 and J usage is TRBJ2-1; TRBD2 agrees at 12 bases. The trim removed 3 bases at V and 6 bases at J, leaving 6 bases unmatched. Germline lookup yields CDR1 ENHRY and CDR2 SYGVKD. The CDR3 extends over 16 amino acids. The CDR3 sequence is CAISDSGLAGFNEQFF. CDR3 nucleotide sequence: TGTGCCATCAGTGACTCAGGACTAGCGGGGTTCAATGAGCAGTTCTTC.

This chain connects TRBV12-3 or TRBV12-4 to TRBJ1-6; D is unclear. The CDR3 contains 12 residues. Trimming removed 9 bases from V and 7 bases from J, with 10 bases in between. The CDR3 coding sequence is TGTGCCAGTCTGCAAGGGAATTCACCCCTCCACTTT. This sequence encodes CASLQGNSPLHF.

The rearrangement uses TRBV27 and TRBJ2-2; no reliable D call. CDR3 length: 13 amino acids. Germline V gives CDR1 MNHEY, CDR2 SMNVEV (reference sequence). V was shortened by 0 bases and J by 4 bases, with 3 bases between the two germline ends. CDR3 bases: TGTGCCAGCAGTTTATCGCGCACCGGGGAGCTGTTTTTT. This encodes CASSLSRTGELFF.

This clonotype was observed a few times. The CDR3 here is CASSLTSGEAWEQYF. CDR3 nucleotide sequence: TGTGCCAGCAGCTTAACTAGCGGGGAGGCTTGGGAGCAGTACTTC. V is TRBV11-2 and J is TRBJ2-7, with TRBD2 identical over 10 bases. V lost 2 bases to trimming and J lost 7 bases; unmatched junction nucleotides: 8. The CDR3 extends over 15 amino acids. Germline CDR1 reads SGHAT; CDR2 reads FQNNGV.

This clonotype has at least ten counts. The chain couples TRBV2 to TRBJ2-1; D gene uncertain. V gave up 5 bases and J gave up 8 bases, with 10 bases separating them. The germline CDR1 and CDR2 sequences are SNHLY and FYNNEI. This CDR3 is built from 12 residues. The CDR3 region is CASSFLEYEQFF. The DNA of the CDR3 is TGTGCCAGCAGTTTTCTAGAGTATGAGCAGTTCTTC.

This clonotype was seen a few times. The chain uses TRBV14 and TRBJ2-6; the D is unclear. Germline-derived CDR1 and CDR2 are SGHDN and FVKESK. Trimming cost V 1 base and J 0 bases, with 16 bases left between them. CDR3 size: 19 residues. In DNA, the CDR3 is TGTGCCAGCAGCCAAGGGGATAAGTTGCCCGGCTCTGGGGCCAACGTCCTGACTTTC. It yields the protein CASSQGDKLPGSGANVLTF.

The chain joins TRBV20-1 to TRBJ2-7; maybe TRBD1 (5 bases). Germline loops: CDR1 DFQATT, CDR2 SNEGSKA (reference sequence). V dropped 3 bases and J dropped 1 base, with 10 bases sitting between them. The CDR3 length is 13 residues. The CDR3 protein is CSASRVPSYEQYF. In nucleotides, the CDR3 is TGCAGTGCTAGCAGGGTGCCATCCTACGAGCAGTACTTC.

This clonotype has a handful of counts. An end of the junction differs from the germline gene, which may be a read error. V gene TRBV7-9 combines with J gene TRBJ1-4; D ambiguous. The CDR3 loop spans 12 amino acids. CDR1 is SEHNR and CDR2 is FQNEAQ in the germline V gene (reference sequence). The CDR3 nucleotides read TGTTCCAGCAGCGGTCTCGAAGTAGGACTGCTTTTT. As protein: CSSSGLEVGLLF.

This clonotype was recorded a few times. J is TRBJ1-6 and V is TRBV10-3; D not resolved. Germline CDR1 is ENHRY and CDR2 is SYGVKD. The V end lost 0 bases, the J end lost 13 bases, and 7 bases lay between the germline ends. The CDR3 contains 12 residues. CDR3 bases: TGTGCCATCAGTGAGTCCGTAACTCCCCTCCACTTT. It encodes CAISESVTPLHF.

V usage is TRBV13 and J usage is TRBJ2-1; 7 bases line up with TRBD2. Germline assignment: CDR1 PRHDT and CDR2 FYEKMQ (reference sequence). CDR3 size: 17 residues. V gave up 4 bases and J gave up 1 base; unmatched junction bases: 10. The CDR3 nucleotides are TGTGCCAGCAGCTACCGGGCCCCGGGGGGTTCCTACAATGAGCAGTTCTTC. Its translation: CASSYRAPGGSYNEQFF. Based on the CDR3 plus reference TRBV13 and TRBJ2-1, the full variable domain is AAGVIQSPRHLIKEKRETATLKCYPIPRHDTVYWYQQGPGQDPQFLISFYEKMQSDKGSIPDRFSAQQFSDYHSELNMSSLELGDSALYFCASSYRAPGGSYNEQFFGPGTRLTVL.

This clonotype was counted a few times. The rearrangement links TRBV4-1 to TRBJ2-1; 8 bases line up with TRBD2. Germline V gene lookup returns CDR1 MGHRA and CDR2 YSYEKL. After removal of 2 bases from V and 0 bases from J, the junction contained 0 bases not matched to a gene. This CDR3 is 15 amino acids long. The CDR3 sequence is CASSQSGSSYNEQFF. Here the CDR3 DNA reads TGCGCCAGCAGCCAAAGCGGGAGCTCCTACAATGAGCAGTTCTTC.

Here the CDR3 reads CASSQETANTYEQYF. The CDR3 DNA sequence: TGCGCCAGCAGCCAAGAGACAGCCAATACCTACGAGCAGTACTTC. The chain uses TRBV4-3 and TRBJ2-7; weak D call: TRBD1 (5 bases). The V end was cut by 0 bases, the J end by 2 bases, with 11 bases between. The germline CDR1 and CDR2 sequences are LGHNA and YSLEER. The length of the CDR3 is 15 residues.

This clonotype turned up a few times. The chain carries TRBV9 and TRBJ2-5; 12 bases agree with TRBD2. The CDR3 spans 16 residues. CDR1 and CDR2 (germline): SGDLS, YYNGEE. V lost 0 bases to trimming and J lost 5 bases; unmatched junction nucleotides: 5. CDR3 in DNA: TGTGCCAGCAGCGTAGGGACTAGCGGGGCTGGGGAGACCCAGTACTTC. Its protein product is CASSVGTSGAGETQYF. The whole variable domain, remainder taken from reference TRBV9 and TRBJ2-5, is DSGVTQTPKHLITATGQRVTLRCSPRSGDLSVYWYQQSLDQGLQFLIQYYNGEERAKGNILERFSAQQFPDLHSELNLSSLELGDSALYFCASSVGTSGAGETQYFGPGTRLLVL.

This clonotype has ten or more counts. The rearrangement uses TRBV12-3 or TRBV12-4 and TRBJ2-7; tentative D call: TRBD1 (6 bases). The CDR3 consists of 14 residues. V was clipped by 5 bases and J by 2 bases, with 13 bases between them. The CDR3 sequence: CASSDPGHTYEQYF. Here the CDR3 DNA reads TGTGCCAGCAGTGACCCGGGACATACCTACGAGCAGTACTTC.

This clonotype came up a few times. This chain connects TRBV3-1 to TRBJ1-2; 9 bases agree with TRBD1. The CDR3 is 13 residues long. V shed 4 bases, J shed 10 bases, and the junction held 7 bases outside the gene matches. Germline V lookup: CDR1 LGHDT, CDR2 YNNKEL (reference sequence). CDR3 nucleotides: TGTGCCAGCAGCCTTCCGGGACAGGGCGTCTACACCTTC. As protein: CASSLPGQGVYTF.

J is TRBJ2-5 and V is TRBV3-1, with D uncertain. Trimming shortened V by 3 bases and J by 5 bases, and 19 bases separated the two germline ends. The CDR3 is 16 amino acids. Germline CDR1 is LGHDT and CDR2 is YNNKEL (reference sequence). CDR3: CASSHMYRWYEETQYF. The CDR3 DNA sequence: TGTGCCAGCAGCCACATGTACAGATGGTACGAGGAGACCCAGTACTTC.